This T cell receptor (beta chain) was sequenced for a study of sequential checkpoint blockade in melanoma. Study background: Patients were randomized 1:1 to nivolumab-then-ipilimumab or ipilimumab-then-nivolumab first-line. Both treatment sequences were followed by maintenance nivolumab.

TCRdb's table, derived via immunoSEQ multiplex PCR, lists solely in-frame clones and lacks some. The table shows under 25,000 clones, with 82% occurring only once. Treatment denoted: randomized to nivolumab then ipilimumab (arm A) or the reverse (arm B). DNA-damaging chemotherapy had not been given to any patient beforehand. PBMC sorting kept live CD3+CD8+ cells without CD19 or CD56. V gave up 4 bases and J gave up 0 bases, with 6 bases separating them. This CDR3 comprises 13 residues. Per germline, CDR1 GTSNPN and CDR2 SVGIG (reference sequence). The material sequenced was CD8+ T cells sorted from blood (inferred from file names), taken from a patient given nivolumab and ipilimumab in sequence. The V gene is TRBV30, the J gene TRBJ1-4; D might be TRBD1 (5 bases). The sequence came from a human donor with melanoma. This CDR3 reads CAWTTATNEKLFF. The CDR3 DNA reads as TGTGCCTGGACGACAGCAACTAATGAAAAACTGTTTTTT.